The clone carrying this TCR beta chain was seen ten or more times. The data belong to a study of early T cells in non-severe SARS-CoV-2 infection. Across the whole study: Chains were not paired, and sequencing was done on bulk RNA from unsorted whole blood.

V was pared by 5 bases and J by 6 bases, with 7 bases between. The CDR3 contains 12 residues. Molecules of cDNA were individually given unique molecular identifiers that were attached to them. TCRdb passed the 5' RACE reads through MiXCR, listing each CDR3 protein once. The sample comprises roughly 80,000 distinct CDR3 sequences, about 11% of which are singletons, and about 12% rests with the top ten. The V gene is TRBV12-3 or TRBV12-4, the J gene TRBJ2-2, with D maybe TRBD1 (6 bases). The TCR comes from an adult who was a healthcare worker with PCR-confirmed SARS-CoV-2 infection or an uninfected control (not recorded which). Source: whole blood, taken at baseline. CDR3 protein: CASSGGPGELFF. The CDR3 DNA follows: TGTGCCAGCAGTGGGGGCCCCGGGGAGCTGTTTTTT.